This T cell receptor (beta chain) is from a study of T cell responses to AZD1222 COVID-19 vaccine (dated by TCRdb to about 2021). A note on the overall study: AZD1222 recipients given second doses at about 4 weeks or at about 12 weeks were pooled, since spike-specific TCR depth and breadth were not found to differ between the two schedules. A total of approximately 240 trial participants underwent TCR sequencing, of whom about 210 received two doses of AZD1222 and about 25 received two doses of the MenACWY control vaccine. Trial participants were enrolled by age into subgroups of 18-55, 56-69 and 70-plus years, and about 150, 27 and 61 TCR-sequenced participants, respectively, were included in these subgroups. What the work shows at the level of the full study, not this receptor alone: In the small 56-69-year group, the increase in depth fell short of significance, most likely because of low power. After two AZD1222 doses, spike-specific TCR breadth and depth were significantly higher than at day 0 and than in MenACWY recipients. Participants were mostly white British and included more females than males, and it was suggested by the authors that clonal diversity may have been underestimated. Vaccine-associated CD4 TCRs spanned the whole spike protein, with dominant responses in regions 160-218 and 743-854. Nearly half of unique spike-specific TCRs reportedly recognized epitopes outside regions mutated in the B.1.351 and B.1.1.7 variants. Conclusions about previously exposed vaccinees are limited, since just five or six AZD1222 recipients were seropositive for SARS-CoV-2 at baseline. Because no day 14 peak-response samples were available, the repertoires could be characterized only after the peak T cell response.

According to the study, the label for this sample's time point signals: baseline before first vaccination. Vaccinee samples were obtained from the UK trials COV001 and COV002, which included a single-blind randomized controlled phase 2/3 trial of AZD1222 (ChAdOx1 nCoV-19) in healthy adults. For TCRbeta chain sequencing, PBMC samples were collected from trial participants at day 0 and at day 28 after the second dose. The CDR3 regions of human TCRbeta chains were subjected to immunosequencing. Concerning the study's data processing: TCRs in the repertoires were compared against a reference library of SARS-CoV-2-specific TCRs that had been generated with the MIRA antigen-specificity platform. Breadth was defined as the fraction of unique TCRs that were SARS-CoV-2-associated, and depth was defined as the fraction of total T cells that were SARS-CoV-2-associated. Each spike-specific TCR was assigned to its reactive spike region and to a CD4 or CD8 class using the MIRA data. Log10-transformed breadth and depth values were compared by one-way ANOVA with Sidak's multiple comparisons tests. Held by TCRdb, this immuneACCESS table contains in-frame sequences only and omits some clones. Under half of the omission traces to an unresolved V gene where checked; the cause of the rest is unknown. The V and J calls and the clone size are those of that table, but D and trimming were determined from the DNA. Within this sample are some 100,000 clones, with about 83% of them counted one time only. The leading ten clones occupy roughly 3% of the sample.

There are 17 amino acids in the CDR3, from cysteine to phenylalanine inclusive. Only the CDR3 DNA stays, 51 bases, in frame from base 1. The germline V gene (reference sequence) provides CDR1 LNHNV and CDR2 YYDKDF. On this clone: Its recognized antigen is unknown. One junction end disagrees with the germline gene, perhaps due to a read error.

The sample in question was peripheral blood, obtained on day 0 of AZD1222 vaccination. The chain couples TRBV15 to TRBJ2-1, and 12 bases in between align with TRBD2. The receptor was derived from an adult in good health. CDR3 loop: CATSREGTSGLGNEQFF. The bases read TGTGCCACCAGCCGAGAGGGGACTAGCGGGCTGGGCAATGAGCAGTTCTTC.